This TCR beta chain came from a study of graft-versus-host responses after intestinal transplantation. As for the study in general: Each recipient received a multivisceral, liver-intestinal, or isolated intestinal graft.

The V gene lost 4 bases and the J gene lost 2 bases, with 11 bases spanning the gap. The germline gives CDR1 SQVTM, CDR2 ANQGSEA. This CDR3 contains 13 residues. Of note for this clone: Its specificity is not known.

The assay was immunoSEQ multiplex PCR, and TCRdb's table has in-frame clones only and misses some. In the table there are approximately 54,000 clones, 84% of which are singletons. The sequence was obtained from a human donor who was the organ donor for an intestinal transplant. This material consisted of unstimulated CD4+ T cells sorted from spleen or lymph node cells, taken before transplant. The chain has TRBV29-1 and TRBJ1-1; the D gene is possibly TRBD1 (5 bases). This chain's CDR3 is CSVAGTENTEAFF. The CDR3 DNA reads as TGCAGCGTTGCCGGGACGGAAAACACTGAAGCTTTCTTT.